These 14 T cell receptor beta chains came from one sample sequenced in a study of T cells in Graves' hyperthyroidism and ophthalmopathy. Amplification targeted TCR beta CDR3 regions from RNA transcripts. The TCR CDR3 was amplified in a first-round RT-PCR using the HTBI primer set. TCRdb reanalysed the multiplex PCR reads using MiXCR and keeps one entry per CDR3 protein. The sample consists of about 590,000 distinct CDR3 sequences, approximately 15% of them appearing once. What was sequenced was blood. All receptors derive from a woman in her 30s with Graves' hyperthyroidism.

The chain is built from TRBV7-9 and TRBJ1-5; a possible D gene is TRBD1 (5 bases). This CDR3 spans 12 amino acids. Germline V gene sequence: CDR1 SEHNR, CDR2 FQNEAQ (reference sequence). Trimming took 8 bases from V and 0 from J, leaving 5 bases between them. The CDR3 spells CASQGSNQPQHF. The CDR3 nucleotides read TGTGCCAGCCAGGGTAGCAATCAGCCCCAGCATTTT.

The chain couples TRBV9 to TRBJ2-3; possible D gene TRBD1, 6 bases. The V gene's germline CDR1 is SGDLS and CDR2 YYNGEE. This CDR3 has 15 residues. Between the trimmed V and J ends, which lost 0 bases and 2 bases, there was a span of 10 bases. The CDR3 nucleotides read TGTGCCAGCAGCGTAGAAGGACAGACCACAGATACGCAGTATTTT. Translation: CASSVEGQTTDTQYF.

The chain couples TRBV19 to TRBJ1-3; D call uncertain. V was cut by 4 bases and J by 4 bases, with 11 bases left in between. This CDR3 has 14 amino acids. The germline V gene encodes CDR1 LNHDA and CDR2 SQIVND (reference sequence). The CDR3 here is CASSTTGGGNTIYF. Written as DNA, the CDR3 is TGTGCCAGTAGTACCACCGGTGGGGGAAACACCATATATTTT.

There are many counts of this clonotype. This chain joins TRBV7-8 and TRBJ2-3; 8 bases map to TRBD2. Germline V gene sequence: CDR1 SGHVS, CDR2 FQNEAQ. The CDR3 has 14 residues. V dropped 5 bases and J dropped 1; count of bases not matched to a gene: 2. The CDR3 nucleotides are TGTGCCAGCAGCGGGACTAGGCGCACAGATACGCAGTATTTT. Amino acid sequence: CASSGTRRTDTQYF.

The chain couples TRBV29-1 to TRBJ1-5, with a weak D call TRBD1 (6 bases). CDR1 and CDR2 from the germline V gene are SQVTM and ANQGSEA. The CDR3 contains 13 residues. V lost 4 bases to trimming and J lost 5 bases, with 12 bases between them. CDR3 nucleotides: TGCAGCGTTGGCCGGGACACCCATCAGCCCCAGCATTTT. It specifies CSVGRDTHQPQHF.

The table lists this clonotype with a few counts. The J gene is TRBJ2-7, the V gene TRBV20-1; weak D call: TRBD1 (5 bases). Trimming removed 1 base from V and 3 bases from J, with 16 bases in between. Per the germline V gene, CDR1 is DFQATT and CDR2 is SNEGSKA (reference sequence). The CDR3 loop spans 15 amino acids. CDR3 protein: CSARGGSRSHYEQYF. In DNA form, the CDR3 reads TGCAGTGCTAGAGGGGGCAGTCGCTCCCACTACGAGCAGTACTTC.

Many counts were recorded for this clonotype. Here the CDR3 reads CASSRRVRDSQETQYF. As DNA, the CDR3 is TGTGCCAGCTCGCGTCGCGTCCGGGACAGCCAAGAGACCCAGTACTTC. The chain couples TRBV18 to TRBJ2-5, with TRBD1 identical over 7 bases. CDR1 KGHSH and CDR2 LQKENI come from the germline V gene. CDR3 length equals 16 residues. After removal of 6 bases from V and 1 base from J, the junction contained 11 bases not matched to a gene.

This clonotype was picked up many times. The genes are TRBV7-9 and TRBJ2-5, with 9 positions matching TRBD1. J gave up 3 bases and V 3 bases, and 8 bases lay outside the gene matches. The CDR3 loop spans 16 amino acids. In germline, CDR1 is SEHNR, CDR2 FQNEAQ (reference sequence). The DNA for the CDR3 is TGTGCCAGCAGCTTCCCCCGGGACAGGGTGGAAGAGACCCAGTACTTC. Translated: CASSFPRDRVEETQYF.

This clonotype was counted many times. The gene calls are TRBV11-2 and TRBJ2-7; a weak D match, TRBD2 (6 bases). The CDR3 covers 15 residues. Germline V CDR1 and CDR2: SGHAT, FQNNGV. V was cut by 0 bases and J by 3 bases, with 12 bases left in between. The CDR3 spells CASSLDFGSSYEQYF. CDR3 DNA: TGTGCCAGCAGCTTAGATTTCGGGAGCAGCTACGAGCAGTACTTC.

At least ten counts were recorded for this clonotype. The chain combines TRBV5-1 with TRBJ2-7; 10 nucleotides agree with TRBD1. Germline V gene data show CDR1 as SGHRS and CDR2 as YFSETQ. The V segment lost 4 bases and the J segment 2 bases; nucleotides outside the gene matches: 6. The CDR3 is 15 amino acids. CDR3 DNA sequence: TGCGCCAGCAGCCCGACGACAGGGGGCGCCTACGAGCAGTACTTC. Its translation: CASSPTTGGAYEQYF.

This clonotype was seen ten or more times. V gene TRBV5-1 combines with J gene TRBJ1-5; no definite D call. Germline assignment: CDR1 SGHRS and CDR2 YFSETQ. Trimming left V 0 bases short and J 1 base short, with 8 bases between. This CDR3 is 15 amino acids long. The CDR3 DNA sequence: TGCGCCAGCAGCTTGGAAGGAGGGAGCAATCAGCCCCAGCATTTT. Protein sequence: CASSLEGGSNQPQHF.

This clonotype came up many times. This chain links TRBV10-3 with TRBJ2-3; D perhaps matches TRBD1 (5 bases). The CDR3 is 15 amino acids. Germline V gene lookup returns CDR1 ENHRY and CDR2 SYGVKD. V was trimmed by 3 bases and J by 4 bases, leaving 14 bases between them. This CDR3 reads CAISDQGRGSDTQYF. The CDR3 DNA reads as TGTGCCATCAGTGATCAGGGTCGTGGTTCAGATACGCAGTATTTT.

Only a few counts were recorded for this clonotype. In DNA form, the CDR3 reads TGTGCCAGCAGTGAAAGAGGCAGGATCCATGAAAAACTGTTTTTT. Its translation: CASSERGRIHEKLFF. The chain joins TRBV6-1 to TRBJ1-4; D is uncertain. The CDR3 is made up of 15 amino acids. The V gene lost 2 bases and the J gene lost 6 bases, with 13 bases spanning the gap. Germline lookup yields CDR1 MNHNS and CDR2 SASEGT.

This clonotype showed up many times. The genes are TRBV30 and TRBJ2-7; D remains ambiguous. CDR1 is GTSNPN and CDR2 is SVGIG in the germline V gene (reference sequence). The CDR3 covers 16 residues. Trimming took off 0 bases at V and 0 bases at J, with 15 bases between the two ends. CDR3 DNA sequence: TGTGCCTGGAGTGTACGCGGAAGATCGAGCTCCTACGAGCAGTACTTC. Translating gives CAWSVRGRSSSYEQYF. Looking up the rest from reference TRBV30 and TRBJ2-7 gives the full variable domain: SQTIHQWPATLVQPVGSPLSLECTVEGTSNPNLYWYRQAAGRGLQLLFYSVGIGQISSEVPQNLSASRPQDRQFILSSKKLLLSDSGFYLCAWSVRGRSSSYEQYFGPGTRLTVT.